The 11 T cell receptor beta chains presented below share a single source sample, sequenced in a study of blood T cells in healthy people across ages. A J-beta primer mix and a sample-barcoded 5' primer were used in a second PCR of about 7 to 11 cycles. Each CDR3 protein gets one entry after TCRdb re-called the 5' RACE reads with MiXCR. The sample shows almost 800,000 distinct CDR3 sequences, 58% of them seen only once. Input material: blood. The receptor set was obtained from a man aged 25 to 40 in good health.

V usage is TRBV10-3 and J usage is TRBJ2-6, with D perhaps TRBD1 (6 bases). V lost 6 bases and J 1 base, leaving 13 bases between the germline ends. The length of the CDR3 is 16 residues. Germline assignment: CDR1 ENHRY and CDR2 SYGVKD. The CDR3 sequence: CAISQQGWSGANVLTF. CDR3 coding DNA: TGTGCCATCAGCCAACAGGGTTGGTCTGGGGCCAACGTCCTGACTTTC.

The chain carries TRBV3-1 and TRBJ1-1; possibly TRBD1 for D (6 bases). The germline gives CDR1 LGHDT, CDR2 YNNKEL (reference sequence). This CDR3 region has 16 residues. The V gene lost 0 bases and the J gene lost 5 bases, with 16 bases spanning the gap. CDR3 residues: CASSQEDILDRTEAFF. The DNA of the CDR3 is TGTGCCAGCAGCCAAGAAGATATCCTAGACAGGACTGAAGCTTTCTTT.

This chain links TRBV11-2 with TRBJ1-2, with D maybe TRBD1 (6 bases). The CDR3 is 13 residues long. Deletions cut 5 bases from V and 10 bases from J, with 17 bases between. Looked up from germline, CDR1 is SGHAT and CDR2 is FQNNGV. CDR3 in DNA: TGTGCCAGCAGCCCCAACCCACAGGGTACCTACACCTTC. Its translation is CASSPNPQGTYTF.

This clonotype has only a few counts. This chain uses TRBV27 with TRBJ2-3; possibly TRBD2 for D (6 bases). Trimming took 5 bases from V and 7 from J, leaving 13 bases between them. The CDR3 is made up of 13 amino acids. Looked up from germline, CDR1 is MNHEY and CDR2 is SMNVEV (reference sequence). CDR3 sequence reads: CASSVGGINTQYF. The CDR3 bases are TGTGCCAGCAGTGTTGGCGGGATTAATACGCAGTATTTT.

The table lists this clonotype with a few counts. The chain couples TRBV25-1 to TRBJ2-4; 10 bases match TRBD1. This CDR3 is built from 15 residues. The J segment lost 3 bases and the V segment lost 7 bases, leaving 6 bases of the junction unmatched. Germline values: CDR1 MGHDK, CDR2 SYGVNS. CDR3 bases: TGTGCCAGCACCTCGACAGGGGGCGGCAAAAACATTCAGTACTTC. The encoded protein is CASTSTGGGKNIQYF.

The chain carries TRBV7-2 and TRBJ1-1, with D perhaps matching TRBD1 (6 bases). Per germline, CDR1 SGHTA and CDR2 FQGNSA. This CDR3 comprises 15 residues. V gave up 1 base and J gave up 2 bases, with 11 bases separating them. The CDR3, as DNA: TGTGCCAGCAGCTTAGAGGGGGGGCGAAACACTGAAGCTTTCTTT. Its protein is CASSLEGGRNTEAFF.

The chain has TRBV18 and TRBJ2-3; the D is unclear. The CDR3 has 15 residues. V lost 3 bases, J lost 4 bases, and 14 bases lay in between. Germline loops: CDR1 KGHSH, CDR2 LQKENI. This chain's CDR3 is CASSPVLGSADTQYF. CDR3 DNA: TGTGCCAGCTCACCCGTGCTAGGATCCGCAGATACGCAGTATTTT. The variable domain in full, with the rest retrieved from reference TRBV18 and TRBJ2-3, is NAGVMQNPRHLVRRRGQEARLRCSPMKGHSHVYWYRQLPEEGLKFMVYLQKENIIDESGMPKERFSAEFPKEGPSILRIQQVVRGDSAAYFCASSPVLGSADTQYFGPGTRLTVL.

This chain joins TRBV12-3 or TRBV12-4 and TRBJ2-1; D not resolved. CDR3 length: 12 amino acids. V shed 10 bases and J shed 2 bases, with 9 bases lying between them. CDR3 DNA sequence: TGTGCCACCGGTACAGCCTACAATGAGCAGTTCTTC. Translated: CATGTAYNEQFF.

The chain joins TRBV6-2 or TRBV6-3 to TRBJ1-1; D call uncertain. The CDR3 sequence is 12 residues long. Per the germline V gene, CDR1 is MNHEY and CDR2 is SVGEGT. The V end was cut by 6 bases, the J end by 8 bases, with 13 bases between. The CDR3 nucleotides read TGTGCCAGCAGAAACCTCCCTGGGGAAGCTTTCTTT. As protein: CASRNLPGEAFF.

This chain uses TRBV29-1 with TRBJ2-3; D gene ambiguous. This CDR3 comprises 12 residues. Germline V lookup: CDR1 SQVTM, CDR2 ANQGSEA. V gave up 7 bases and J gave up 6 bases, with 14 bases separating them. Here the CDR3 DNA reads TGCAGCGCAGGAAGGAATCTGGATACGCAGTATTTT. Protein sequence: CSAGRNLDTQYF.

The V gene is TRBV6-1, the J gene TRBJ2-2; 7 bases are a match to TRBD1. Per germline, CDR1 MNHNS and CDR2 SASEGT. The CDR3 is 16 residues long. Trimming took 4 bases from V and 1 from J; bases not matched to a gene: 6. This chain's CDR3 is CASSVWDRMNTGELFF. CDR3 DNA: TGTGCCAGCAGTGTATGGGACAGAATGAACACCGGGGAGCTGTTTTTT.